The entry below describes one TCR beta chain. Its specific antigen is unknown. Per-base quality was not reported, and no clone a single base away is much larger than it. The immunoSEQ hsTCRbeta Kit was used to sequence TCR beta CDR3 regions from DNA. The original methods were these. TCR sequencing data were analysed with the ImmunoSEQ Analyzer. T cell clonality was calculated on productive rearrangements as 1 minus Pielou's evenness. T cell diversity was measured with the inverse Simpson index on productive templates. T cell density was expressed as TCR beta template counts normalized to usable DNA, with usable DNA estimated by amplifying and sequencing housekeeping genes. Two-sided Kruskal-Wallis tests were used to compare TCR metrics across histologic stages. Not all clones reach the TCRdb copy of this immuneACCESS table, which keeps in-frame sequences only. Checked studies attribute under half of the gap to unresolved V genes and leave the rest unexplained. V and J calls and clone size follow that table, whereas D and trimming were derived from the DNA. This sample has around 6,300 clones in its table, and over 65% of those were observed once. Of the sample, around 9.5% is held by the ten largest clones.

The data originate from a study of immune evolution from preneoplasia to lung adenocarcinoma (dated by TCRdb to the early 2020s). For context, the study as a whole: HLA loss of heterozygosity was found in less than 8% of AIS, around 14% of MIA and 33% of ADC lesions, and in no AAH lesions. The TCR sequencing data were obtained from about 51 patients. The sample size was set by how many specimens were available, not by a prior power calculation. According to the study, around 100 samples were used for TCR sequencing. Resected precursor lesions (AAH, AIS, MIA) and invasive adenocarcinomas were compared against paired morphologically normal lung tissue. The overall cohort was made up of a few dozen patients with pulmonary nodules who had surgical resection. Immune contexture across lung adenocarcinoma precursors and invasive adenocarcinoma was profiled using immune gene expression, TCR sequencing and multiplex immunofluorescence. POLYSOLVER was used to infer class I HLA alleles from exome data, and LOHHLA was used to detect allele-specific HLA loss. The immune data were combined with whole exome sequencing and methylation data from the same cohort of nodules. The investigation overall reported the following: Normal lung showed the highest clonality, whereas later-stage lesions appeared to have higher T cell density and diversity but lower clonality. Normal lung had the highest top T cell clone frequencies, and these frequencies appeared to fall progressively from AAH through AIS, MIA and invasive adenocarcinoma. The findings reflected association rather than direct causation, and larger cohorts with long-term follow-up and longitudinal biopsies were considered necessary. All patients were from Japan and China, so applicability to Western populations was uncertain. T cell clonality was highest in KRAS-mutant nodules compared with EGFR-mutant or double wild-type lesions.

The CDR3, cysteine through phenylalanine, is 13 amino acids long. Only CDR3 DNA is held: 39 bases, read in frame from base 1. CDR1 MRHNA and CDR2 SNTAGT are derived from the germline V gene. The V end loses 6 bases and the J end loses 1 base, and a stretch of 6 bases separates them. Resection was performed on patients in Japan or China between the mid-2010s and the late 2010s. Two lung cancer pathologists independently confirmed the histologic diagnosis of each case on H&E slides. For nucleic acid extraction, premalignant or tumor cells were enriched by macro-dissection following pathologic assessment. DNA was isolated from FFPE tissue using the AllPrep DNA/RNA FFPE Kit.

This sequence uses TRBV6-4 and TRBJ2-2; a confident D gene designation cannot be given. This receptor was identified in a donor at least 70 years old with lung adenocarcinoma. Sequences were obtained from FFPE lung adenocarcinoma in situ tissue. The sample's cell subset or site label, in plain terms: preinvasive adenocarcinoma in situ (AIS). The CDR3 loop reads CASREGNTGELFF. The sequence in DNA is TGTGCCAGCAGAGAAGGGAACACCGGGGAGCTGTTTTTT.